A single sample gave rise to the 14 T cell receptor beta chains below, sequenced in a study of shared clonotypes between healthy human individuals. In the naive CD8 group, cells lacked CD45RO and were positively selected for CCR7, so terminally differentiated effector memory CD45RA+ cells were left out. Only in-frame clones appear in the TCRdb table, and some are missing; sequencing was by immunoSEQ multiplex PCR. The sample lists hundreds of thousands of clones; approximately 96% were seen once. The sample consisted of naive CD8+ T cells sorted from blood. These receptors were collected from a woman younger than 45 in good health.

The genes are TRBV9 and TRBJ1-1; a weak D match, TRBD1 (6 bases). V dropped 1 base and J dropped 0 bases, with 13 bases sitting between them. This CDR3 comprises 16 residues. The germline V gene encodes CDR1 SGDLS and CDR2 YYNGEE. The CDR3 reads CASSVNLGGLNTEAFF. CDR3 nucleotides: TGTGCCAGCAGCGTAAATCTCGGGGGGCTGAACACTGAAGCTTTCTTT.

The chain combines TRBV2 with TRBJ2-1; 7 bases align to TRBD2. CDR1 and CDR2 from the germline V gene are SNHLY and FYNNEI. This CDR3 contains 15 residues. V shed 6 bases, J shed 4 bases, and the junction held 9 bases outside the gene matches. The CDR3 region is CASRLGLAEYNEQFF. For the CDR3, the DNA is TGTGCCAGCAGACTAGGTCTAGCGGAATACAATGAGCAGTTCTTC.

This chain uses TRBV27 with TRBJ2-7, with 7 bases lining up with TRBD2. This CDR3 has 11 amino acids. Germline CDR1 and CDR2: MNHEY and SMNVEV (reference sequence). V trimming: 9 bases; J trimming: 5 bases; junction bases outside the gene matches: 4. The CDR3 DNA reads TGTGCCAGTGGGGGGGTGCACGAGCAGTACTTC. Encoded protein: CASGGVHEQYF.

This chain uses TRBV6-1 with TRBJ1-1, with a possible D match to TRBD1 (5 bases). CDR1 and CDR2 (germline): MNHNS, SASEGT. Trimming cost V 7 bases and J 5 bases, with 17 bases left between them. CDR3 length: 14 residues. The CDR3 spells CASIPGRMGTEAFF. In DNA, the CDR3 is TGTGCCAGCATCCCAGGGCGCATGGGGACTGAAGCTTTCTTT.

The chain couples TRBV7-6 to TRBJ2-1, with 13 bases identical to TRBD2. There are 14 residues in the CDR3. Losses at the gene ends were 5 bases for V and 8 bases for J; bases not matched to a gene: 3. Looked up from germline, CDR1 is SGHVS and CDR2 is FNYEAQ. Written as DNA, the CDR3 is TGTGCCAGCAGCGAAACTAGCGGGAGGGATGAGCAGTTCTTC. Translation: CASSETSGRDEQFF.

V and J are TRBV5-4 and TRBJ1-4; no clear D. V was cut by 9 bases and J by 7 bases, with 19 bases left in between. Per germline, CDR1 SGHNT and CDR2 YYREEE (reference sequence). The CDR3 is made up of 14 amino acids. The CDR3 DNA is TGTGCCACCAAAGGCCCTGGGTGGGGTGAAAAACTGTTTTTT. Its protein is CATKGPGWGEKLFF.

The rearrangement joins TRBV7-9 to TRBJ2-4; 9 bases match TRBD2. V lost 4 bases, J lost 7 bases, and 11 bases stayed unmatched. This CDR3 region has 16 residues. In germline, CDR1 is SEHNR, CDR2 FQNEAQ (reference sequence). CDR3 sequence reads: CASSSRLAGRGNIQYF. CDR3 nucleotide sequence: TGTGCCAGCAGCTCTCGGCTAGCGGGACGGGGGAACATTCAGTACTTC.

The chain uses TRBV4-1 and TRBJ2-7, with 11 bases that match TRBD2. The CDR3 is made up of 15 amino acids. The V gene end was trimmed by 2 bases and the J gene end by 4 bases; junction bases not matched to a gene: 4. Germline CDR1 is MGHRA and CDR2 is YSYEKL. The CDR3 nucleotides are TGCGCCAGCAGCCAACTCACTAGCGGGAGTTACGAGCAGTACTTC. Amino acids: CASSQLTSGSYEQYF.

This chain links TRBV28 with TRBJ2-7; TRBD2 is a possible D gene (7 bases). CDR3 size: 13 residues. Germline V gene lookup returns CDR1 MDHEN and CDR2 SYDVKM. The germline V and J ends were trimmed by 8 bases and 5 bases, with 16 bases remaining between them. CDR3 sequence: CASQQGGFHEQYF. The CDR3 bases are TGTGCCAGCCAACAGGGAGGGTTTCACGAGCAGTACTTC.

On this clone: Other DNA sequences in this specimen translate into the identical CDR3. This chain uses TRBV7-9 with TRBJ2-5; D is uncertain. V lost 1 base and J 2 bases, leaving 11 bases between the germline ends. In germline, CDR1 is SEHNR, CDR2 FQNEAQ (reference sequence). This CDR3 contains 15 residues. The DNA of the CDR3 is TGTGCCAGCAGCTTAGTGGTCGGCAGGCAAGAGACCCAGTACTTC. Amino acids: CASSLVVGRQETQYF.

V and J are TRBV6-5 and TRBJ2-7; either TRBD1 or TRBD2 may fit D (5 bases each). This CDR3 comprises 16 residues. V lost 0 bases and J 2 bases, leaving 14 bases between the germline ends. Germline assignment: CDR1 MNHEY and CDR2 SVGAGI. The CDR3 spells CASSYSPGTEAYEQYF. The CDR3 region has the DNA TGTGCCAGCAGTTACTCGCCCGGGACCGAAGCCTACGAGCAGTACTTC.

This chain joins TRBV7-9 and TRBJ2-2; perhaps TRBD1 as D (6 bases). Germline CDR1 and CDR2: SEHNR and FQNEAQ (reference sequence). The ends were cut back, 2 bases at V and 4 bases at J, with 17 bases in the middle. This CDR3 has 17 residues. Written as DNA, the CDR3 is TGTGCCAGCAGCTTAAAATTGGTGGGGGCCGGCACCGGGGAGCTGTTTTTT. Protein: CASSLKLVGAGTGELFF. Full variable domain (rest looked up from reference TRBV7-9 and TRBJ2-2): DTGVSQNPRHKITKRGQNVTFRCDPISEHNRLYWYRQTLGQGPEFLTYFQNEAQLEKSRLLSDRFSAERPKGSFSTLEIQRTEQGDSAMYLCASSLKLVGAGTGELFFGEGSRLTVL.

The rearrangement joins TRBV4-1 to TRBJ1-5, with unresolved D. Deletions cut 1 base from V and 0 bases from J, with 7 bases between. This CDR3 has 15 residues. Germline CDR1 is MGHRA and CDR2 is YSYEKL. CDR3 DNA: TGCGCCAGCAGCCAAGCTAAGAATAGCAATCAGCCCCAGCATTTT. Translating it yields CASSQAKNSNQPQHF.

This chain joins TRBV21-1 and TRBJ2-1; the D call of TRBD2 is as the table states it, not checked on the DNA. TRBV21-1 is annotated as a pseudogene. This CDR3 spans 20 amino acids. CDR3 sequence reads: CASSARRVLAGGPVRNEQFF. CDR3 nucleotides: TGTGCCAGCAGCGCCCGGAGGGTACTAGCGGGAGGGCCAGTCAGAAATGAGCAGTTCTTC.